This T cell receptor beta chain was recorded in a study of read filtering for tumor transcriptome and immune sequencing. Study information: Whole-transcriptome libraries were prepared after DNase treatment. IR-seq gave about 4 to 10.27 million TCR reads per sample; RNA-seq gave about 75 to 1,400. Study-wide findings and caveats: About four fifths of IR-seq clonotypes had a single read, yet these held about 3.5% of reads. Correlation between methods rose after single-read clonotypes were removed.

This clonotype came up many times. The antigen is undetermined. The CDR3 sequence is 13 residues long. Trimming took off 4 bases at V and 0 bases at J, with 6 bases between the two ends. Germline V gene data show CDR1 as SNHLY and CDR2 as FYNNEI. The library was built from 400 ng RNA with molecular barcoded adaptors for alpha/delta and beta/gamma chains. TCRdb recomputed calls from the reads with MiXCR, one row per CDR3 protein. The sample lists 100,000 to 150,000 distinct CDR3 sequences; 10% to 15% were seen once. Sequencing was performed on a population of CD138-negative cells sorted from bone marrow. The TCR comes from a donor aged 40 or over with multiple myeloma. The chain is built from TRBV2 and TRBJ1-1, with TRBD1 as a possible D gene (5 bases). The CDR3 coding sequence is TGTGCCAGCAGTGCAGGGTTGAACACTGAAGCTTTCTTT. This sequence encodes CASSAGLNTEAFF.